This TCR beta chain was found in a study of radiation and T cells in renal cell carcinoma. Study details: Nephrectomy followed 15 Gy stereotactic body radiation by 4 weeks. The study, taken as a whole, reports: Top tumor clonotypes rose in blood 2 weeks post-radiation, then contracted.

Libraries were prepared by immunoSEQ multiplex PCR; TCRdb keeps only in-frame clonotypes and omits some of them. The table lists about 140,000 clones, over 80% of them singletons. In this sample, this clone turned up once. Its antigen is unidentified. Germline V gives CDR1 MNHNS, CDR2 SASEGT. With 8 bases removed from V and 0 bases from J, the gap between germline ends came to 13 bases. CDR3 length equals 15 residues. Time point described: baseline pretreatment blood. Stated treatment: 15 Gy SBRT to primary tumor, nephrectomy 4 weeks later. The tumor was a clear cell renal cell carcinoma. The rearrangement uses TRBV6-1 and TRBJ1-4; D gene ambiguous. The TCR sequence derives from a woman in her 50s with renal cell carcinoma. Sequenced here: blood, sampled from a patient whose treatment included radiotherapy and nephrectomy. This chain's CDR3 is CASCRYPSTNEKLFF. As DNA, the CDR3 is TGTGCCAGCTGTCGATACCCATCAACTAATGAAAAACTGTTTTTT.